These T cell receptor beta chains were read from a single sample in a study of T cells in Graves' hyperthyroidism and ophthalmopathy. Via MiXCR, TCRdb re-called the multiplex PCR reads, giving one row per CDR3 protein. Among hundreds of thousands of distinct CDR3 sequences listed, around 38% were seen once. Sequencing input: blood. These TCRs come from a man aged 18 to 29 with Graves' hyperthyroidism. CDR3s include the opening cysteine and the closing phenylalanine or tryptophan. The order of the fields is D gene, clone size, V gene, J gene, CDR3 DNA, CDR3 protein. D genes are given only for firm matches. Rows may omit the clone size; those that give it use once, few, many or a size class.

.	many	TRBV2	TRBJ1-5	TGTGCCAGCAGAGGGGACGTCGAGAATCAGCCCCAGCATTTT	CASRGDVENQPQHF
TRBD1	.	TRBV6-6	TRBJ2-7	TGTGCCAGCCGTCCGGGACAGGCCATCGGGGAGCAGTACTTC	CASRPGQAIGEQYF
.	.	TRBV24-1	TRBJ2-5	TGTGCTAGTCCCTCGGGGGAAGAGACCCAGTACTTC	CASPSGEETQYF
.	many	TRBV25-1	TRBJ1-2	TGTGCCAGCATACGTAACTCGTCAAGACGGTTTAACTATGGCTACACCTTC	CASIRNSSRRFNYGYTF
.	many	TRBV2	TRBJ2-7	TGTGCCAGCAGCCACCTGGACAGTAACGCCGAGCAGTACTTC	CASSHLDSNAEQYF
.	.	TRBV10-3	TRBJ1-5	TGTGCCAGCAGTGCTCGACTCACTAGATTCAGCAATCAGCCCCAGCATTTT	CASSARLTRFSNQPQHF
TRBD1	many	TRBV29-1	TRBJ1-1	TGCAGCGTTTACAGGGGCACTGAAGCTTTCTTT	CSVYRGTEAFF
.	.	TRBV25-1	TRBJ1-1	TGTGCCAGCAGTGAACGGGGACACACTGAAGCTCTCTTT	CASSERGHTEALF
.	once	TRBV6-1	TRBJ1-1	TGTGCCAGCGGTTTGGGCAGTTACACTGAAGCTTTCTTT	CASGLGSYTEAFF
TRBD1	.	TRBV6-2/TRBV6-3	TRBJ1-5	TGTGCCAGCAGTTACTCCGACAGGGAACAGCCCCAGCATTTT	CASSYSDREQPQHF
TRBD1	.	TRBV15	TRBJ2-2	TGTGCCACCAGTGATTCCGGGACAGGGGTCCCCGGGGAGCTGCTTTTT	CATSDSGTGVPGELLF
.	many	TRBV25-1	TRBJ1-2	TGTACCAGCAGTGAACGTGGGTTGGGCTACACCTTC	CTSSERGLGYTF
.	.	TRBV9	TRBJ2-7	TGTGCCAGCAGTCAGTGGGACTCACCTTACGAGCAGTACTTC	CASSQWDSPYEQYF
.	.	TRBV7-2	TRBJ1-2	TGTGCCGGCACCCCGGGGGGCAGGGACTATAGCTACACCTTC	CAGTPGGRDYSYTF
.	few	TRBV5-1	TRBJ1-1	TGCGCCAGCAGCTGGGGGGCGTCCTCGGGGACTTTCTTT	CASSWGASSGTFF
.	few	TRBV4-1	TRBJ2-7	TGCGCCAGCAGCCAAGAACGGTATCTGGGTGAGCAGTACTTC	CASSQERYLGEQYF
.	.	TRBV20-1	TRBJ2-5	TGCAGTGCTAGAGAGGGGGCGGGGGAGACCCAGTACTTC	CSAREGAGETQYF
TRBD1	.	TRBV6-2/TRBV6-3	TRBJ2-2	TGTGCCAGCAGTTACTCAGGGACAGGGCGTGGCGGGGAGCTGTTTTTT	CASSYSGTGRGGELFF
.	many	TRBV6-5	TRBJ1-2	TGTGCCAGCAGCTTACCCGGGACCTCTGGCTACACCTTC	CASSLPGTSGYTF
.	.	TRBV20-1	TRBJ1-6	TGCAGTGCTAGAGTGCAGGGAGGGAATTCACCCCTCCACTTT	CSARVQGGNSPLHF
.	many	TRBV29-1	TRBJ2-7	TGCAGCGTTGTTACAGACTCCTACGAGCAGTACTTC	CSVVTDSYEQYF
TRBD2	many	TRBV9	TRBJ2-5	TGTGCCAGCAGCGTCAGCGGGGGGGAAGAGACCCAGTACTTC	CASSVSGGEETQYF
.	.	TRBV6-4	TRBJ1-5	TGTGCCAGCAGTTACTCGAGTGAGAATCAGCCCCAGCATTTT	CASSYSSENQPQHF
.	.	TRBV12-3/TRBV12-4	TRBJ1-3	TGTGCCAGCAGTTATGGGGCCACGAGCTCTGGAAACACCATATATTTT	CASSYGATSSGNTIYF
.	few	TRBV6-1	TRBJ1-5	TGTGCCAGCAGTGAACCTGCGGGGGGAGATAGCAGTCAGCCCCAGCATTTT	CASSEPAGGDSSQPQHF
TRBD1	many	TRBV10-3	TRBJ2-5	TGTGCCATCAAGGGAACAGGGGGAGGAGAGACCCAGTACTTC	CAIKGTGGGETQYF
TRBD2	.	TRBV7-9	TRBJ2-7	TGTGCCAGCAGCCCCCTCGGGAGGACCGATAGCGAGCAGTACTTC	CASSPLGRTDSEQYF
TRBD1	few	TRBV12-3/TRBV12-4	TRBJ1-1	TGTGCCAGCAGCTCAGGAATACAGGGGGAAGCTTTCTTT	CASSSGIQGEAFF
.	many	TRBV7-2	TRBJ1-5	TGTGCCAGCAGCTTAGAGGGGTATCAGCCCCAGCATTTT	CASSLEGYQPQHF
TRBD1	.	TRBV12-3/TRBV12-4	TRBJ1-5	TGTGCCAGCAGGCGGGGACAGATCAATCAGCCCCAGCATTTT	CASRRGQINQPQHF
.	few	TRBV7-9	TRBJ1-1	TGTGCCAGCGGCCACCCGACACGCGAGGAGTACACTGAAGCTTTCTTT	CASGHPTREEYTEAFF
.	few	TRBV12-3/TRBV12-4	TRBJ2-7	TGTGCCAGCAGTTCGGGGTTCGAGCAGTACTTC	CASSSGFEQYF
TRBD2	few	TRBV2	TRBJ2-5	TGTGCCAGCAGTGTTATAGCGGGAAAATTACAAGAGACCCAGTACTTC	CASSVIAGKLQETQYF
.	.	TRBV15	TRBJ1-1	TGTGCCACCAGCAGTTCAACGAACACTGAAGCTTTCTTT	CATSSSTNTEAFF
TRBD1	few	TRBV7-9	TRBJ1-2	TGTGCCATCAGGTCGGACAGGTCCAACTATGGCTACACCTTC	CAIRSDRSNYGYTF
.	.	TRBV5-6	TRBJ2-7	TGTGCCAGCAGCTTGGGACGGGGGAGTAGCTCCTACGGGCAGTACTTC	CASSLGRGSSSYGQYF
.	few	TRBV2	TRBJ2-6	TGTGCCAGCAGTGAAAGAATCTCTGGGGCCAACGTCCTGACTTTC	CASSERISGANVLTF
.	many	TRBV7-9	TRBJ1-2	TGTGCCAGCAGCTCGGACAGTTTTGGCTACACCTTC	CASSSDSFGYTF
TRBD1	.	TRBV5-4	TRBJ2-5	TGTGCCAGCAGCTGGAACAGTGAGGGGGCCGGGACCCAGTACTTC	CASSWNSEGAGTQYF
.	few	TRBV28	TRBJ1-5	TGTGCCAGCAGTTTGGTAGGGTACGGCAATCAGCCCCAGCATTTT	CASSLVGYGNQPQHF
.	many	TRBV19	TRBJ2-7	TGTGCCACTACCGGGGGCGGCGAGCAGTACTTC	CATTGGGEQYF
.	.	TRBV6-1	TRBJ2-7	TGTGCCAGCAGTGAAGCCCTAGAGGCCTACGAGCAGTACTTC	CASSEALEAYEQYF
.	few	TRBV29-1	TRBJ2-7	TGCAGCGCCATCATCGGGTATCTCACCCCAGAGCAGTACTTC	CSAIIGYLTPEQYF
.	.	TRBV20-1	TRBJ1-5	TGCAGTGCCAGCAGTGACCAGAATCAGCCCCAGCATTTT	CSASSDQNQPQHF
TRBD1	few	TRBV5-1	TRBJ1-6	TGCGCCAGCAGCTTGTTCACAGGGGGCCTTCAATCACCCCTCCACTTT	CASSLFTGGLQSPLHF